This T cell receptor beta chain was recovered during a study of beta chain features in type 1 diabetes. All of the sorted populations showed purity greater than 98%. Expressed TCRB transcripts were sequenced because the entire RNA isolate underwent reverse transcription. Only in-frame clones appear in the TCRdb table, and some are missing; sequencing was by immunoSEQ multiplex PCR. The profile covers 200,000 to 250,000 clones, with 55% to 70% appearing a single time and 0.053% taken by the ten largest. Sequencing input: naive CD4+ T cells from blood. This clonotype was obtained from a man under 40 in good health.

CDR3 amino acids: CATSGPNTSGQETQYF. DNA for the CDR3: TGTGCCACCAGCGGACCTAATACTAGCGGCCAAGAGACCCAGTACTTC. The V and J genes are TRBV15 and TRBJ2-5; the match to TRBD2 covers 8 bases. The CDR3 has 16 amino acids. CDR1 and CDR2 from the germline V gene are LNHNV and YYDKDF (reference sequence). Losses at the gene ends were 5 bases for V and 1 base for J; bases not matched to a gene: 9.